This TCR beta chain was documented in a study of glioma-infiltrating T cells. This CDR3 is 16 amino acids long. V was pared by 1 base and J by 3 bases, with 15 bases between. TCR alpha and beta CDR3 regions were amplified from RNA using iRepertoire nested multiplex PCR. One-step reverse transcription and amplification started from about 100-400 ng of tissue mRNA or PBMC total RNA. TCRdb re-called the multiplex PCR reads with MiXCR, one entry per CDR3 protein. The sample yields 150,000 to 200,000 distinct CDR3 sequences, more than 35% seen once. Many counts were recorded for this clonotype. The antigen is not known. Study-wide findings and caveats: Gliomas, especially low-grade, showed above-expected tissue-blood divergence; non-neoplastic patients showed below.

Sequences were obtained from glioma tissue, nonneoplastic brain tissue, or PBMCs (not recorded which). The chain carries TRBV12-3 or TRBV12-4 and TRBJ1-1; possible D gene TRBD1, 6 bases. The clonotype originates from a human donor with low-grade glioma or glioblastoma, undergoing nonglioma brain surgery, or in good health (not recorded which). The CDR3 loop reads CASSLGGGRKDTEAFF. The CDR3 nucleotides are TGTGCCAGCAGTTTAGGAGGGGGGAGGAAGGACACTGAAGCTTTCTTT.